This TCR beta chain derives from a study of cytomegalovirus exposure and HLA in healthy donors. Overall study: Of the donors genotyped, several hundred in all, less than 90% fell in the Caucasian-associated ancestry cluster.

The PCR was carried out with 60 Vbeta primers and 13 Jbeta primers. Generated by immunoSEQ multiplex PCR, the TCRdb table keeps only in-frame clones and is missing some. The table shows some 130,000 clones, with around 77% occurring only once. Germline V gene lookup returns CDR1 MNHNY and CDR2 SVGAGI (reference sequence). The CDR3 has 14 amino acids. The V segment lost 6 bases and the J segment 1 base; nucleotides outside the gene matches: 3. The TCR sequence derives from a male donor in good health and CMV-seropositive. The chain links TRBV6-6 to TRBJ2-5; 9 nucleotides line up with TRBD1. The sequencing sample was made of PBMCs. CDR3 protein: CASRLTGGQETQYF. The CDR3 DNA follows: TGTGCCAGCAGGTTGACAGGGGGCCAAGAGACCCAGTACTTC.